This T cell receptor (beta chain) emerged from a study of shared clonotypes between healthy human individuals. Findings of the study overall: Across a handful of donors, naive CD4 shared roughly 5.2%, naive CD8 around 3.8%, memory CD4 roughly 2.2%, memory CD8 about 0.4%. Non-shared clonotypes had lower generation probabilities than clonotypes shared by all four sorted-subset donors.

Profiling relied on immunoSEQ multiplex PCR, and the TCRdb table lists in-frame clones only, not all of them. The sample carries some 1 million clones, about 75% recorded once. With respect to this clone: Its antigen is as yet unknown.

V dropped 1 base and J dropped 0 bases, with 16 bases sitting between them. Germline CDR1 SGHRS, CDR2 YFSETQ. The CDR3 runs to 18 residues. The chain combines TRBV5-1 with TRBJ2-2; a weak D match, TRBD2 (5 bases). The clonotype was recovered from a man aged 18 to 30 in good health. The sample comprised memory CD4+ T cells sorted from blood. Regarding subset: CD45RA-negative fraction. The CDR3 here is CASSLRRKGPSNTGELFF. In DNA form, the CDR3 reads TGCGCCAGCAGCTTGAGGAGGAAGGGCCCCTCGAACACCGGGGAGCTGTTTTTT.